This TCR beta chain originates from a study of blood T cell repertoires in COVID-19. Germline CDR1 GTSNPN, CDR2 SVGIG (reference sequence). This CDR3 is 14 amino acids long. Trimming took 5 bases from V and 4 from J; bases not matched to a gene: 7. Data came from immunoSEQ multiplex PCR; TCRdb stores just in-frame clones and leaves some out. This sample yields about 130,000 clones, of which approximately 89% are seen a single time; roughly 4.5% belongs to the top ten. This clone is a singleton in its sample. The sample consisted of peripheral blood. The sequence derives from a human donor in a cohort sampled during active COVID-19. This sequence joins TRBV30 and TRBJ2-1, with TRBD2 identical over 8 bases. The CDR3 nucleotides are TGTGCCTGGTCGCGTAGCGGGATTTACAATGAGCAGTTCTTC. Translation: CAWSRSGIYNEQFF.